The rows below give T cell receptor beta chains drawn from one sample of a study of blood T cell repertoires in COVID-19. Clones were sequenced by immunoSEQ multiplex PCR, and TCRdb holds only the in-frame ones, with some missing. The table has approximately 250,000 clones, approximately 89% seen once. Sequencing was done on a sample of PBMCs or T cells enriched from blood (not recorded which). These TCRs come from a woman in her 40s with acute COVID-19. The CDR3 runs from the conserved cysteine through the conserved F or W. A D gene is named only where the DNA matches it firmly. The listing skips clone size in some rows; elsewhere it reads once, few, many or a size class.

D	length	V	size	J	DNA	CDR3
.	15	TRBV7-9	.	TRBJ2-1	TGTGCCAGCAGTTCGCGACTGATTGGCTACAATGAGCAGTTCTTC	CASSSRLIGYNEQFF
.	14	TRBV13	once	TRBJ1-3	TGTGCCAGCAGCCTGGGGGGCTCTGGAAACACCATATATTTT	CASSLGGSGNTIYF
TRBD1	15	TRBV10-3	.	TRBJ2-2	TGTGCCGCCAGTCAGGGACAGGCACTTGGACGGGAGCTGTTTTTT	CAASQGQALGRELFF
TRBD2	14	TRBV7-3	.	TRBJ2-1	TGTGCCAGCAGCTCCGGGACTAGCGGGACTGAGCAGTTCTTC	CASSSGTSGTEQFF
.	13	TRBV19	.	TRBJ1-6	TGTGCCAGTAGTGGGGGACTCTTTTCACCCCTCCACTTT	CASSGGLFSPLHF
.	11	TRBV20-1	.	TRBJ1-4	TGCAGTGCTAGGCGGGGAGAAAAACTGTTTTTT	CSARRGEKLFF
.	14	TRBV19	.	TRBJ1-3	TGTGCCAGTAGCCGGTGGAGCTCTGGAAACACCATATATTTT	CASSRWSSGNTIYF
.	11	TRBV28	.	TRBJ2-7	TGTGCCACCGGGAGTGCCTACGAGCAGTACTTC	CATGSAYEQYF
TRBD2	15	TRBV6-2/TRBV6-3	.	TRBJ2-1	TGTGCCAGCAGCAAAACTAGCGGTGGGGCCAATGAGCAGTTCTTC	CASSKTSGGANEQFF
TRBD1	14	TRBV24-1	few	TRBJ1-4	TGTGCCACCAGTGAACCGGGACAGAATGAAAAACTGTTTTTT	CATSEPGQNEKLFF
.	13	TRBV19	.	TRBJ2-5	TGTGCCAGTAGTTTGACAGCACAAGAGACCCAGTACTTC	CASSLTAQETQYF
.	12	TRBV10-2	.	TRBJ2-5	TGCGCCAGCAGTGATCCAGGGGAGACCCAGTACTTC	CASSDPGETQYF
.	17	TRBV28	.	TRBJ1-4	TGTGCCAGCAGCCCTTTCACCATCGGGACACGTAATGAAAAACTGTTTTTT	CASSPFTIGTRNEKLFF
.	15	TRBV9	.	TRBJ2-7	TGTGCCAGCAGCGTAGGTCCAGGGGGGCCCTACGAGCAGTACTTC	CASSVGPGGPYEQYF
.	18	TRBV7-6	.	TRBJ1-3	TGTGCCAGCAGCTTAGGATTGGGAGGGCCGAGCTCTGGAAACACCATATATTTT	CASSLGLGGPSSGNTIYF
TRBD1	14	TRBV10-3	.	TRBJ1-5	TGTGCCATCAGACCGGGACAGGGGAATCAGCCCCAGCATTTT	CAIRPGQGNQPQHF